The rows below give T cell receptor beta chains drawn from one sample of a study of neoadjuvant anti-PD-1 for oral cavity cancer. Method: immunoSEQ multiplex PCR; TCRdb's copy keeps in-frame clones and lacks some. The sample lists about 15,000 clones; 30% to 45% were seen once. The input for sequencing was tumor tissue, taken after nivolumab (anti-PD-1) treatment. Source of these receptors: a person aged 35 to 85 with oral cavity squamous cell carcinoma. Both conserved end residues are part of each CDR3. Fields, in order: CDR3 DNA, CDR3 protein, J gene, D gene, V gene, clone size. D genes are given only for firm matches. Not every row has a clone size; where given, it reads once, few, many or a size class.

DNA: TGTGCCAGCAGCCAAGGACTTCCCATTTCTGAAGCTTTCTTT
CDR3: CASSQGLPISEAFF
J: TRBJ1-1
D: NA
V: TRBV11-2
size: NA

DNA: TGTGCCAGCAGCACCGAACTAGCGGGGGGAGAAGAGACCCAGTACTTC
CDR3: CASSTELAGGEETQYF
J: TRBJ2-5
D: TRBD2
V: TRBV7-2
size: NA

DNA: TGTGCCAGCAGCGAAGGGTGGAGTACAGATACGCAGTATTTT
CDR3: CASSEGWSTDTQYF
J: TRBJ2-3
D: NA
V: TRBV19
size: NA

DNA: TGTGCCAGTAGCCCCCTTGGCACAGATACGCAGTATTTT
CDR3: CASSPLGTDTQYF
J: TRBJ2-3
D: NA
V: TRBV19
size: few

DNA: TGTGCCATCAGTGGAGGGATAGGTCAGCCCCAGCATTTT
CDR3: CAISGGIGQPQHF
J: TRBJ1-5
D: NA
V: TRBV10-3
size: NA

DNA: TGTGCCAGCAGCTTAAGTGCCCTCGGACTAGCCGATGAGCAGTTCTTC
CDR3: CASSLSALGLADEQFF
J: TRBJ2-1
D: TRBD2
V: TRBV7-9
size: medium-sized

DNA: TGTGCCAGCAGCTTAGAGTACGGTGGGGATACGCAGTATTTT
CDR3: CASSLEYGGDTQYF
J: TRBJ2-3
D: NA
V: TRBV7-8
size: NA

DNA: TGTGCCAGCAGCTTATTAGGGCCCGAGACCCAGTACTTC
CDR3: CASSLLGPETQYF
J: TRBJ2-5
D: NA
V: TRBV7-9
size: NA

DNA: TGTGCCAGTAGTATACCAGGGTCCTCTGGAAACACCATATATTTT
CDR3: CASSIPGSSGNTIYF
J: TRBJ1-3
D: NA
V: TRBV19
size: NA

DNA: TGTGCTAGTGCACCACTCGGCTACGAGCAGTACTTC
CDR3: CASAPLGYEQYF
J: TRBJ2-7
D: NA
V: TRBV12-5
size: NA

DNA: TGCGCCAGCAGCCAAGCGGACAGGGACCTGGGAGATACGCAGTATTTT
CDR3: CASSQADRDLGDTQYF
J: TRBJ2-3
D: TRBD1
V: TRBV4-3
size: few

DNA: TGTGCCAGCAGCGGGGGGCTCAATGAAAAACTGTTTTTT
CDR3: CASSGGLNEKLFF
J: TRBJ1-4
D: NA
V: TRBV7-8
size: few

DNA: TGTGCCAGCAGCTGGGGCCAGCCTACTAGCACAGATACGCAGTATTTT
CDR3: CASSWGQPTSTDTQYF
J: TRBJ2-3
D: NA
V: TRBV5-6
size: many

DNA: TGCAGCCACGGGGAGGCGGACACTGAAGCTTTCTTT
CDR3: CSHGEADTEAFF
J: TRBJ1-1
D: NA
V: TRBV29-1
size: few

DNA: TGTGCCAGCTCGGCGAGCGGGGGGGCAGATACGCAGTATTTT
CDR3: CASSASGGADTQYF
J: TRBJ2-3
D: TRBD2
V: TRBV18
size: NA

DNA: TGCGCCAGCAGCCTAGACCGACAGGGTAACGCAGATACGCAGTATTTT
CDR3: CASSLDRQGNADTQYF
J: TRBJ2-3
D: TRBD1
V: TRBV5-1
size: NA

DNA: TGTGCCACCAGCAGAGAGCGGGGGGTCTACGAGCAGTACTTC
CDR3: CATSRERGVYEQYF
J: TRBJ2-7
D: TRBD2
V: TRBV15
size: NA

DNA: TGTGCCAGCAGCTCGAGCGGGGGGAGAACTGAAGCTTTCTTT
CDR3: CASSSSGGRTEAFF
J: TRBJ1-1
D: NA
V: TRBV7-9
size: once

DNA: TGTGCCAGCAGCCAAGCTTACGAGCAGTACTTC
CDR3: CASSQAYEQYF
J: TRBJ2-7
D: NA
V: TRBV14
size: NA

DNA: TGTGCCAGCAGCTTGGCCGCAGCTCAGCCCCAGCATTTT
CDR3: CASSLAAAQPQHF
J: TRBJ1-5
D: NA
V: TRBV5-6
size: medium-sized

DNA: TGTGCCAGCAGCTTAGGGACTAGATCAGATACGCAGTATTTT
CDR3: CASSLGTRSDTQYF
J: TRBJ2-3
D: TRBD2
V: TRBV11-3
size: NA

DNA: TGCGCCAGCAGCCAAGGAACAGGGGGTAGCTCCTATAATTCACCCCTCCACTTT
CDR3: CASSQGTGGSSYNSPLHF
J: TRBJ1-6
D: TRBD1
V: TRBV4-1
size: few